This T cell receptor beta chain is from a study of blood T cell repertoires in COVID-19. This CDR3 spans 16 amino acids. The V and J ends lost 2 bases and 8 bases, in that order; junction bases with no gene match: 9. Germline V CDR1 and CDR2: SEHNR, FQNEAQ (reference sequence). Method: immunoSEQ multiplex PCR; TCRdb's copy keeps in-frame clones and lacks some. The table has fewer than 50,000 clones, around 81% seen once. This chain links TRBV7-9 with TRBJ2-1, with 10 nucleotides matching TRBD2. The clonotype comes from a man between 50 and 59 years old with active COVID-19. The sequenced sample consisted of peripheral blood. The CDR3 bases are TGTGCCAGCAGCTTAACGTCTGCTAGCGGGGGCTATGAGCAGTTCTTC. It encodes CASSLTSASGGYEQFF.